This T cell receptor (beta chain) came from a study of OX40 agonist ivuxolimab in advanced cancers. Findings and caveats of the study: Clonal expansion was seen in CD4+ and CD8+ blood T cells by week 6 at 0.1 to 3.0 mg/kg. The average count of expanded clones was higher among CD8+ T cells than among CD4+.

The protocol was immunoSEQ multiplex PCR, while the TCRdb copy is restricted to in-frame clones and leaves out a portion. The sample lists tens of thousands of clones, around 94% occurring once. V lost 5 bases and J 5 bases, leaving 16 bases between the germline ends. Germline CDR1 reads MNHEY; CDR2 reads SMNVEV (reference sequence). The CDR3 is 14 amino acids. Blood specimens came from baseline, cycle 4 day 1, and cycle 7 day 1. With regard to this clone: The antigen remains unidentified.

The chain is built from TRBV27 and TRBJ2-7; either TRBD1 or TRBD2 may fit D (6 bases each). This receptor was obtained from an adult with an advanced solid tumor such as melanoma, head and neck, liver or kidney cancer. Sequencing used CD4+ or CD8+ T cells sorted from blood, obtained in a trial of the OX40 agonist ivuxolimab. CDR3 DNA: TGTGCCAGCAGTCGAGGTACGGGGGCCAACGAGCAGTACTTC. This codes for CASSRGTGANEQYF.